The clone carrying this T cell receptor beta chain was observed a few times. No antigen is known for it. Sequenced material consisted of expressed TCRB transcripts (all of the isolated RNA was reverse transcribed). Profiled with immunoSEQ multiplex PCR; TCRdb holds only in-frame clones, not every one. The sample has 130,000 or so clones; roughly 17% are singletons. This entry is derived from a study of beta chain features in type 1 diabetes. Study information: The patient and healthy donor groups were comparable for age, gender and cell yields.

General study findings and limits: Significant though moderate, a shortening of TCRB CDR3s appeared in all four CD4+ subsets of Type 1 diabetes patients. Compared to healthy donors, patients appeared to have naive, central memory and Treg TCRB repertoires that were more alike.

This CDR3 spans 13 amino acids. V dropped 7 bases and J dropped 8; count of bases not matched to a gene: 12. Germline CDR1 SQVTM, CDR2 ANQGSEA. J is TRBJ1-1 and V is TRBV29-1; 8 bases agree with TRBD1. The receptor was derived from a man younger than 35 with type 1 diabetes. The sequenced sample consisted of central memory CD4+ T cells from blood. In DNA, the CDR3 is TGCAGCGCGAAGACAGGGGCTAATTTCGAAGCTTTCTTT. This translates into CSAKTGANFEAFF.